A selection of T cell receptor beta chains follows, all from one sample in a study of T cell repertoires in cytomegalovirus infection. Their target antigens are unknown. TCRdb recomputed calls from the reads with MiXCR, one row per CDR3 protein. The table has 680,000 or so distinct CDR3 sequences, around 35% seen once. The sample consisted of cultured PBMCs, taken from culture after CMV antigen stimulation. These receptors originate from a human donor in good health (CMV status not recorded). Some clones in this sample may be carry-over from other donors' samples. The CDR3 runs from the conserved cysteine through the conserved F or W. The order of the fields is CDR3 length, J gene, clone size, V gene, D gene, CDR3 protein, CDR3 DNA. D genes are given only for firm matches. For some rows the clone size is stated as once, few or many, or as a class when expanded; others skip it.

>13|TRBJ2-5|few|TRBV7-9|TRBD2
CASNLAGEETQYF
TGTGCCAGCAATCTAGCGGGGGAAGAGACCCAGTACTTC
>15|TRBJ1-2|.|TRBV4-2|TRBD1
CASSHGQDRGRGYTF
TGTGCCAGCAGCCATGGTCAAGACAGGGGACGAGGCTACACCTTC
>15|TRBJ2-7|.|TRBV27|.
CASSLLGTPPYEQYF
TGTGCCAGCAGTTTATTGGGGACTCCTCCCTACGAGCAGTACTTC
>17|TRBJ2-3|few|TRBV7-8|.
CASSLARTARDTDTQYF
TGTGCCAGCAGCTTAGCGAGGACAGCGAGGGACACAGATACGCAGTATTTT
>15|TRBJ2-6|.|TRBV6-6|.
CASSYSFSGANVLTF
TGTGCCAGCAGTTACTCTTTCTCTGGGGCCAACGTCCTGACTTTC
>14|TRBJ1-2|few|TRBV12-3/TRBV12-4|TRBD1
CASSSGGQGVGYTF
TGTGCCAGCAGTTCAGGGGGACAGGGGGTTGGCTACACCTTC
>15|TRBJ2-1|.|TRBV19|.
CASSIDGRRTNEQFF
TGTGCCAGTAGTATAGATGGTCGCCGGACCAATGAGCAGTTCTTC
>15|TRBJ2-1|many|TRBV7-2|TRBD2
CASSPGTSRNNEQFF
TGTGCCAGCAGCCCCGGGACTAGCAGAAACAATGAGCAGTTCTTC
>15|TRBJ1-5|.|TRBV6-2/TRBV6-3|.
CASSRGLQGGGPQHF
TGTGCCAGCAGTAGAGGTCTCCAGGGCGGGGGGCCCCAGCATTTT
>14|TRBJ2-7|few|TRBV7-2|TRBD2
CASSHSGRTYEQYF
TGTGCCAGCAGCCATAGCGGGAGAACCTACGAGCAGTACTTC
>15|TRBJ2-2|.|TRBV7-2|TRBD1
CASSSRQGGAGELFF
TGTGCCAGCAGCTCGCGACAGGGGGGTGCCGGGGAGCTGTTTTTT
>14|TRBJ1-2|many|TRBV12-3/TRBV12-4|.
CASSLREEVEGYTF
TGTGCCAGCAGTTTGAGGGAAGAGGTCGAAGGCTACACCTTC
>13|TRBJ1-2|few|TRBV6-5|.
CASSRGPKHGYTF
TGTGCCAGCAGTAGGGGACCAAAGCACGGCTACACCTTC
>18|TRBJ2-5|few|TRBV28|TRBD2
CASSLELAGGPGPETQYF
TGTGCCAGCAGTTTAGAATTAGCGGGGGGCCCGGGACCGGAGACCCAGTACTTC
>11|TRBJ1-2|.|TRBV12-3/TRBV12-4|.
CASRSGGGYTF
TGTGCCAGCAGATCGGGGGGGGGCTACACCTTC
>12|TRBJ2-1|few|TRBV30|.
CARGSPWNEQFF
TGTGCCCGGGGCTCCCCTTGGAATGAGCAGTTCTTC
>16|TRBJ1-5|.|TRBV6-6|.
CASSPRGGRSNQPQHF
TGTGCCAGCAGCCCAAGGGGGGGAAGGAGCAATCAGCCCCAGCATTTT
>13|TRBJ1-2|.|TRBV29-1|TRBD1
CSVPGQGNYGYTF
TGCAGCGTACCCGGACAGGGTAACTATGGCTACACCTTC
>13|TRBJ2-7|.|TRBV6-1|TRBD1
CASTTADRAKQYF
TGTGCCAGCACCACGGCTGACAGGGCGAAGCAGTACTTC
>15|TRBJ2-1|few|TRBV7-2|.
CASSLVRPPANEQFF
TGTGCCAGCAGCCTAGTCCGGCCCCCGGCAAATGAGCAGTTCTTC
>18|TRBJ2-7|many|TRBV7-2|.
CASARGRQSRSYSYEQYF
TGTGCCAGCGCTAGGGGACGACAGTCCCGATCTTACTCCTACGAGCAGTACTTC
>12|TRBJ2-2|.|TRBV20-1|TRBD1
CSADRGPGELFF
TGCAGTGCTGACAGGGGCCCCGGGGAGCTGTTTTTT
>18|TRBJ2-2|.|TRBV4-1|TRBD1
CASSPRHWGQGTTGELFF
TGCGCCAGCAGCCCAAGGCACTGGGGACAGGGCACTACCGGGGAGCTGTTTTTT
>13|TRBJ1-2|many|TRBV7-2|.
CASSSGPNYGYTF
TGTGCCAGCAGCTCCGGACCTAACTATGGCTACACCTTC
>12|TRBJ2-3|.|TRBV20-1|.
CSAKGVTDTQYF
TGCAGTGCTAAAGGCGTCACAGATACGCAGTATTTT
>15|TRBJ2-3|.|TRBV18|.
CASSPVENRRDTQYF
TGTGCCAGCTCACCGGTAGAAAACAGACGAGATACGCAGTATTTT
>16|TRBJ2-7|few|TRBV10-3|.
CAISDPQSPHAYEQYF
TGTGCCATCAGTGATCCCCAGAGCCCCCATGCCTACGAGCAGTACTTC
>14|TRBJ1-1|few|TRBV11-2|TRBD1
CASSWTGVNTEAFF
TGTGCCAGCAGCTGGACAGGAGTTAACACTGAAGCTTTCTTT
>15|TRBJ1-3|few|TRBV20-1|.
CSAKGQNPDGNTIYF
TGCAGTGCTAAAGGACAGAACCCCGATGGAAACACCATATATTTT
>16|TRBJ2-2|many|TRBV7-2|.
CASSLASMLTAGELFF
TGTGCCAGCAGCTTAGCGTCCATGTTGACTGCCGGGGAGCTGTTTTTT
>16|TRBJ2-7|few|TRBV6-5|TRBD2
CASSYSIAGGSYEQYF
TGTGCCAGCAGTTACTCTATAGCGGGAGGTTCCTACGAGCAGTACTTC
>13|TRBJ2-1|.|TRBV6-5|.
CASSAPHDNEQFF
TGTGCCAGCAGCGCGCCTCACGACAATGAGCAGTTCTTC
>14|TRBJ2-3|.|TRBV25-1|.
CASSDWGRTDTQYF
TGTGCCAGCAGTGATTGGGGGAGGACAGATACGCAGTATTTT
>15|TRBJ2-7|few|TRBV9|TRBD2
CASSVSGTSNDEQYF
TGTGCCAGCAGCGTAAGCGGGACTAGTAACGACGAGCAGTACTTC
>15|TRBJ1-2|few|TRBV12-3/TRBV12-4|TRBD1
CASTGQRNYNYGYTF
TGTGCCAGCACGGGACAGCGCAACTACAACTATGGCTACACCTTC